The next 25 T cell receptor beta chains were all read from a single sample in a study of blood T cell repertoires in COVID-19. Profiled with immunoSEQ multiplex PCR; TCRdb holds only in-frame clones, not every one. The table records more than 400,000 clones, approximately 85% of them present only once. The material sequenced was peripheral blood. Source of these receptors: a human donor in a cohort sampled during active COVID-19.

This clone has a single count. CDR3 sequence: CATQPHKNTEAFF. CDR3 DNA: TGTGCCACCCAACCACATAAGAACACTGAAGCTTTCTTT. This sequence joins TRBV18 and TRBJ1-1; D not certain. The V end was cut by 10 bases, the J end by 1 base, with 13 bases between. Germline values: CDR1 KGHSH, CDR2 LQKENI. CDR3 size: 13 residues.

This clone came up a few times. V and J are TRBV4-1 and TRBJ1-6; tentatively, D is TRBD1 (5 bases). V was shortened by 0 bases and J by 0 bases, with 21 bases between the two germline ends. Germline CDR1 and CDR2: MGHRA and YSYEKL. This CDR3 region has 21 residues. The CDR3: CASSQDILRRVPSSYNSPLHF. CDR3 coding DNA: TGCGCCAGCAGCCAAGATATTCTGCGCAGGGTCCCGAGCTCCTATAATTCACCCCTCCACTTT.

The chain uses TRBV11-2 and TRBJ1-4; D gene unclear. The CDR3 runs 15 residues. V lost 0 bases and J lost 8, with 13 bases in between. Germline CDR1 reads SGHAT; CDR2 reads FQNNGV. CDR3 DNA: TGTGCCAGCAGCTTAGAGTACGCAACAATCGAAAAACTGTTTTTT. This translates into CASSLEYATIEKLFF.

For this clone: The limits of the CDR3 on the DNA are not certain, so only TCRdb's listed CDR3 is given. The rearrangement links TRBV7-2 to TRBJ1-2. Germline CDR1 and CDR2: SGHTA and FQGNSA. The CDR3 adds up to 18 amino acids, both ends counted. CDR3: CASSFGSGSKIANYGYTF.

The chain links TRBV7-3 to TRBJ2-1, with D possibly matching TRBD2 (6 bases). The CDR3 is 13 residues long. Germline V gene lookup returns CDR1 SGHTA and CDR2 FQGTGA. The germline V and J ends were trimmed by 5 bases and 6 bases, with 11 bases remaining between them. The CDR3 DNA reads TGTGCCAGCAGCCGCACTAGCTCCAATGAGCAGTTCTTC. Translation: CASSRTSSNEQFF.

The chain has TRBV27 and TRBJ2-2, with 7 bases aligning to TRBD2. The CDR3 runs 14 residues. V shed 5 bases, J shed 4 bases, and the junction held 4 bases outside the gene matches. The V gene's germline CDR1 is MNHEY and CDR2 SMNVEV (reference sequence). The CDR3 region is CASSLGGSTGELFF. Here the CDR3 DNA reads TGTGCCAGCAGTCTGGGGGGGTCCACCGGGGAGCTGTTTTTT.

V and J are TRBV19 and TRBJ2-1; TRBD2 matches 14 bases. This CDR3 region has 17 residues. With V trimmed by 3 bases and J by 0 bases, 1 base remained unmatched. Germline CDR1 is LNHDA and CDR2 is SQIVND (reference sequence). The CDR3: CASSMGLAGDSYNEQFF. The CDR3 bases are TGTGCCAGTAGTATGGGACTAGCGGGGGACTCCTACAATGAGCAGTTCTTC.

This chain uses TRBV4-1 with TRBJ1-6; 11 nucleotides align to TRBD1. Per the germline V gene, CDR1 is MGHRA and CDR2 is YSYEKL. This CDR3 contains 19 residues. With V trimmed by 3 bases and J by 0 bases, 7 bases remained unmatched. For the CDR3, the DNA is TGCGCCAGCAGCCACACTAGGACAGGGGGCGCCTCCTATAATTCACCCCTCCACTTT. Amino acids: CASSHTRTGGASYNSPLHF.

The V gene is TRBV30, the J gene TRBJ2-1, with 8 bases that match TRBD2. The V gene's germline CDR1 is GTSNPN and CDR2 SVGIG (reference sequence). J lost 8 bases, V lost 0 bases, and 6 bases had no gene match. The CDR3 is made up of 14 amino acids. The CDR3: CAWSVGLARDEQFF. DNA of the CDR3: TGTGCCTGGAGTGTTGGACTAGCTAGGGATGAGCAGTTCTTC.

This sequence joins TRBV7-2 and TRBJ1-1; D not certain. V was trimmed by 7 bases and J by 1 base, leaving 10 bases between them. Germline V lookup: CDR1 SGHTA, CDR2 FQGNSA. This CDR3 contains 13 residues. The CDR3, as DNA: TGTGCCAGCACCCGAGAGTGGAACACTGAAGCTTTCTTT. Protein product: CASTREWNTEAFF.

The chain links TRBV5-1 to TRBJ1-4, with D possibly matching TRBD1 (6 bases). Per germline, CDR1 SGHRS and CDR2 YFSETQ. The length of the CDR3 is 15 residues. V dropped 7 bases and J dropped 8 bases, with 21 bases sitting between them. CDR3 DNA: TGCGCCAGCGGCACAAATAGGGGGGGTGAAGAAAAACTGTTTTTT. This translates into CASGTNRGGEEKLFF. Complete variable domain (other parts from reference TRBV5-1 and TRBJ1-4): KAGVTQTPRYLIKTRGQQVTLSCSPISGHRSVSWYQQTPGQGLQFLFEYFSETQRNKGNFPGRFSGRQFSNSRSEMNVSTLELGDSALYLCASGTNRGGEEKLFFGSGTQLSVL.

This chain joins TRBV7-2 and TRBJ2-2, with 9 positions matching TRBD2. CDR3 size: 17 residues. Unmatched junction bases numbered 9, after V lost 3 bases and J lost 4 bases. The V gene's germline CDR1 is SGHTA and CDR2 FQGNSA. CDR3 nucleotide sequence: TGTGCCAGCAGCTTGACCTGGCGGGAGGGCGGCACCGGGGAGCTGTTTTTT. Translation: CASSLTWREGGTGELFF.

The chain has TRBV30 and TRBJ1-5, with D tentatively TRBD1 (5 bases). Germline V gives CDR1 GTSNPN, CDR2 SVGIG (reference sequence). The CDR3 sequence is 13 residues long. V dropped 0 bases and J dropped 12 bases, with 15 bases sitting between them. The CDR3 reads CAWSVTDNGGQHF. The CDR3 nucleotides read TGTGCCTGGAGTGTTACGGATAACGGGGGCCAGCATTTT.

CDR3 nucleotides: TGTGCCAGCAGCTTTGAGGGCTCTGGAAACACCATATATTTT. Translated, it gives CASSFEGSGNTIYF. J is TRBJ1-3 and V is TRBV7-3; the D is unclear. The V gene's germline CDR1 is SGHTA and CDR2 FQGTGA. The CDR3 is made up of 14 amino acids. V was clipped by 3 bases and J by 0 bases, with 6 bases between them.

The rearrangement links TRBV6-5 to TRBJ1-2; D is ambiguous. CDR3 length: 11 residues. V was cut by 5 bases and J by 4 bases, with 5 bases left in between. Germline V lookup: CDR1 MNHEY, CDR2 SVGAGI. The CDR3 nucleotides read TGTGCCAGCAGTCACAGCTATGGCTACACCTTC. This encodes CASSHSYGYTF.

In its sample, this clone was seen a few times. The J gene is TRBJ1-1, the V gene TRBV27, with D uncertain. The CDR3 has 14 amino acids. CDR1 and CDR2 from the germline V gene are MNHEY and SMNVEV (reference sequence). V was clipped by 0 bases and J by 2 bases, with 7 bases between them. CDR3 nucleotides: TGTGCCAGCAGTTTATCGGCACCTAACACTGAAGCTTTCTTT. Amino acid sequence: CASSLSAPNTEAFF.

The J gene is TRBJ1-2, the V gene TRBV9; 9 nucleotides match TRBD1. V trimming: 0 bases; J trimming: 2 bases; junction bases outside the gene matches: 2. In germline, CDR1 is SGDLS, CDR2 YYNGEE. The CDR3 has 15 residues. CDR3 amino acids: CASSVATGGNYGYTF. The CDR3 DNA reads TGTGCCAGCAGCGTAGCAACAGGGGGCAACTATGGCTACACCTTC.

The chain joins TRBV14 to TRBJ1-6, with D possibly matching TRBD1 (5 bases). Looked up from germline, CDR1 is SGHDN and CDR2 is FVKESK. V was trimmed by 4 bases and J by 9 bases, leaving 16 bases between them. The CDR3 consists of 15 residues. CDR3 in DNA: TGTGCCAGCAGCCGGTTCGCCCCCCAGGGTTCACCCCTCCACTTT. Translated, it gives CASSRFAPQGSPLHF.

This chain links TRBV9 with TRBJ2-1; TRBD1 might be the D (5 bases). The CDR3 covers 15 residues. Trimming left V 0 bases short and J 2 bases short, with 9 bases between. Per germline, CDR1 SGDLS and CDR2 YYNGEE. The CDR3 region has the DNA TGTGCCAGCAGCGTAGGCAGGGAAGCCTACAATGAGCAGTTCTTC. This encodes CASSVGREAYNEQFF.

V and J are TRBV18 and TRBJ2-7; 8 bases align to TRBD2. Per the germline V gene, CDR1 is KGHSH and CDR2 is LQKENI. The CDR3 runs to 14 residues. The junction had 8 bases not matched to a gene; V was cut back by 3 bases and J by 7 bases. CDR3 coding DNA: TGTGCCAGCTCACCGACTAGCGCAGAGTGGGAGCAGTACTTC. It translates to CASSPTSAEWEQYF. Supplemented by reference TRBV18 and TRBJ2-7, the full variable domain reads NAGVMQNPRHLVRRRGQEARLRCSPMKGHSHVYWYRQLPEEGLKFMVYLQKENIIDESGMPKERFSAEFPKEGPSILRIQQVVRGDSAAYFCASSPTSAEWEQYFGPGTRLTVT.

This clone was detected a few times. The chain recombines TRBV12-3 or TRBV12-4 with TRBJ1-1; weak D call: TRBD1 (5 bases). V was shortened by 4 bases and J by 6 bases, with 12 bases between the two germline ends. The CDR3 is 13 residues long. DNA for the CDR3: TGTGCCAGCAGTTCGGGACTTATCCCTGAAGCTTTCTTT. Protein sequence: CASSSGLIPEAFF.

The rearrangement uses TRBV29-1 and TRBJ1-1; perhaps TRBD1 as D (5 bases). V lost 0 bases to trimming and J lost 5 bases, with 25 bases between them. The germline CDR1 and CDR2 sequences are SQVTM and ANQGSEA. This CDR3 has 18 residues. CDR3 residues: CSVEDPTGGDWLSTEAFF. The CDR3, as DNA: TGCAGCGTTGAAGATCCTACAGGAGGGGATTGGTTGAGTACTGAAGCTTTCTTT.

The V gene is TRBV19, the J gene TRBJ1-1; D may be TRBD1 (5 bases). The germline V gene encodes CDR1 LNHDA and CDR2 SQIVND (reference sequence). The CDR3 contains 15 residues. V lost 3 bases and J lost 6, with 17 bases in between. CDR3 bases: TGTGCCAGTAGTATGGAGGACCGGCCGGGGGCTGAAGCTTTCTTT. It yields the protein CASSMEDRPGAEAFF.

V and J are TRBV19 and TRBJ1-5, with 9 bases lining up with TRBD1. CDR1 and CDR2 from the germline V gene are LNHDA and SQIVND (reference sequence). After removal of 0 bases from V and 3 bases from J, the junction contained 6 bases not matched to a gene. CDR3 length equals 17 residues. CDR3 in DNA: TGTGCCAGTAGTATAGACCACAGGGGGCTAACCAATCAGCCCCAGCATTTT. Residues: CASSIDHRGLTNQPQHF.

This clone was seen only a few times. The chain has TRBV6-5 and TRBJ1-2; TRBD1 might be the D (5 bases). Per the germline V gene, CDR1 is MNHEY and CDR2 is SVGAGI. CDR3 length: 14 residues. The ends were cut back, 3 bases at V and 2 bases at J, with 10 bases in the middle. CDR3 coding DNA: TGTGCCAGCAGTTATCGGGCAGGGAACTATGGCTACACCTTC. Protein sequence: CASSYRAGNYGYTF.